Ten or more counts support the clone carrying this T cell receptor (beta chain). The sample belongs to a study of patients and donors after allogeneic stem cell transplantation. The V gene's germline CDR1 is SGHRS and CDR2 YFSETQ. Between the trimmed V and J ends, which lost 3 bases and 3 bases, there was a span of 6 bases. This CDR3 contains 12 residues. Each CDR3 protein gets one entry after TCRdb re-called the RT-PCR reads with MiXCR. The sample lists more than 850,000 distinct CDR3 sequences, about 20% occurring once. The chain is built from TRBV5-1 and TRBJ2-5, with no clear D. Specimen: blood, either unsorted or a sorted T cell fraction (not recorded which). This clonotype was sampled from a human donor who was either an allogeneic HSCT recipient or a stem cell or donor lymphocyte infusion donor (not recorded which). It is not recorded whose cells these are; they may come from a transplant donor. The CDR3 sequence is CASSSPKETQYF. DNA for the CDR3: TGCGCCAGCAGCTCCCCGAAAGAGACCCAGTACTTC. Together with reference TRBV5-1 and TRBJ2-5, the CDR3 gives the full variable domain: KAGVTQTPRYLIKTRGQQVTLSCSPISGHRSVSWYQQTPGQGLQFLFEYFSETQRNKGNFPGRFSGRQFSNSRSEMNVSTLELGDSALYLCASSSPKETQYFGPGTRLLVL.